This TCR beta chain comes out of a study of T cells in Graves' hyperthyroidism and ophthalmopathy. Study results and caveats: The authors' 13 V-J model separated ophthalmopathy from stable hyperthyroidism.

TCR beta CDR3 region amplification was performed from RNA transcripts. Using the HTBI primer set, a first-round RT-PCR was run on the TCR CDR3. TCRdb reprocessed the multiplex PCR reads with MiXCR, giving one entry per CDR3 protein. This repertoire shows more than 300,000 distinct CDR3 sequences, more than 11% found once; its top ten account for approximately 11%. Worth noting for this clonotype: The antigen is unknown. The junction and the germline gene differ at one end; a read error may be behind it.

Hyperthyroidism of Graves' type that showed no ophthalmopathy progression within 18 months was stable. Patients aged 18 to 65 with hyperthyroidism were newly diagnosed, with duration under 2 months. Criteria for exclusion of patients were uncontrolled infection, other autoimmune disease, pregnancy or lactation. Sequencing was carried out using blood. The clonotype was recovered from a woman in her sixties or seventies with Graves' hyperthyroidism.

Here the CDR3 DNA reads TGTGCCAGTAGTATGTTCGCCCCCGGACGGGACTATGGCTACGCCTTC. This encodes CASSMFAPGRDYGYAF. The rearrangement joins TRBV19 to TRBJ1-2; the D gene is possibly TRBD1 (5 bases). This CDR3 is built from 16 residues. From germline, CDR1 is LNHDA and CDR2 SQIVND (reference sequence).